The subject of this entry is one T cell receptor (beta chain). Its antigen is not identified. Next came a second PCR, run for roughly 6 to 11 cycles, which used a sample-barcoded 5' primer along with a J-beta primer mix. Each TCR beta cDNA got a 12-nucleotide random molecular identifier. MiXCR, applied by TCRdb to the 5' RACE reads, yields one record per CDR3 protein. The sample lists fewer than 2,000,000 distinct CDR3 sequences; around 36% were seen once. The V end lost 0 bases, the J end lost 8 bases, and 9 bases lay between the germline ends. The CDR3 is made up of 13 amino acids. In germline, CDR1 is SGHRS, CDR2 YFSETQ. These data belong to a study of blood T cells in healthy people across ages. Each sample yielded at least 7 million isolated PBMCs. Regarding the study as a whole: A roughly linear age-dependent decrease characterized TCR beta diversity per million T cells. CMV infection status of these donors was not known.

Sequencing used blood. V and J are TRBV5-1 and TRBJ2-1; no clear D. This clonotype was sampled from a woman aged 25 to 39 in good health. The CDR3 reads CASSLESPDEQFF. The CDR3 DNA follows: TGCGCCAGCAGCTTGGAAAGCCCTGATGAGCAGTTCTTC.